This T cell receptor (beta chain) is from a study of cytomegalovirus exposure and HLA in healthy donors. Study-level information: The Caucasian-associated ancestry cluster held roughly 78% of 300 to 500 genotyped donors.

With 60 Vbeta and 13 Jbeta primers, the PCR was carried out. Produced via immunoSEQ multiplex PCR; TCRdb's table is partial and in-frame only. The sample lists about 170,000 clones; roughly three quarters were seen once. There are a few counts of this clone. Its antigen remains unknown. Though nominally healthy at sampling, donors likely had unrecorded immune exposures. The CDR3 length is 15 residues. Looked up from germline, CDR1 is MNHNY and CDR2 is SVGAGI (reference sequence). The V segment lost 2 bases and the J segment 8 bases; nucleotides outside the gene matches: 7. The study, taken as a whole, reports: Excluded were some V segments that proved indistinguishable, including TRBV6-2 and TRBV6-3.

Sequenced input: PBMCs. The sequence was obtained from a man in his forties or fifties in good health and CMV-seropositive. The chain combines TRBV6-6 with TRBJ1-4, with 8 bases that match TRBD1. The CDR3 bases are TGTGCCAGCAGTTACGGCGGGACAGGTAGCGAAAAACTGTTTTTT. It is translated as CASSYGGTGSEKLFF.